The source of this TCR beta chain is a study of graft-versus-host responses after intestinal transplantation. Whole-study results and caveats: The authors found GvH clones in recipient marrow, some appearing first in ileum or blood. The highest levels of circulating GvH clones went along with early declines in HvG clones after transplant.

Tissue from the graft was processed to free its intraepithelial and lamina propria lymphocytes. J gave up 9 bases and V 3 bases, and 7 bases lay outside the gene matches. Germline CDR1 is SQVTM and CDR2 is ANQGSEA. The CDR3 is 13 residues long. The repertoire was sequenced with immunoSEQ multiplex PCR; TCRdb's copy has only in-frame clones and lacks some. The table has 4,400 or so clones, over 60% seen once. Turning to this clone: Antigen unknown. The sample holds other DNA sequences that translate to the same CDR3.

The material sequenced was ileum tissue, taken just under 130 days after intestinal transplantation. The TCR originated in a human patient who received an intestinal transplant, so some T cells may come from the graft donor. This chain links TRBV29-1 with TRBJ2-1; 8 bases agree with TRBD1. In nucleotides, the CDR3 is TGCAGCGTTGACGGGCAGGGGGCGGGTGAGCAGTTCTTC. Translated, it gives CSVDGQGAGEQFF.